This T cell receptor (beta chain) is drawn from a study of T-cell memory formation after mild COVID-19. After removal of 2 bases from V and 4 bases from J, the junction contained 8 bases not matched to a gene. CDR1 and CDR2 from the germline V gene are SGHRS and YFSETQ. There are 15 residues in the CDR3. TCRdb reprocessed the 5' RACE reads via MiXCR and lists one record per CDR3 protein. Of around 390,000 distinct CDR3 sequences in the sample, 16% were seen once. This chain links TRBV5-1 with TRBJ2-5; 7 positions agree with TRBD1. This TCR derives from a man aged 18 to 30 who had mild COVID-19 (a few samples of this study predate the infection). Cell type and time point are not known. The specimen sequenced was PBMCs or a T cell subset sorted from them (not recorded which). The CDR3 DNA is TGCGCCAGCAGCTTAGGGGGCGCGGTGGCAGAGACCCAGTACTTC. Residues: CASSLGGAVAETQYF. The full variable domain, rest sourced from reference TRBV5-1 and TRBJ2-5, is KAGVTQTPRYLIKTRGQQVTLSCSPISGHRSVSWYQQTPGQGLQFLFEYFSETQRNKGNFPGRFSGRQFSNSRSEMNVSTLELGDSALYLCASSLGGAVAETQYFGPGTRLLVL.